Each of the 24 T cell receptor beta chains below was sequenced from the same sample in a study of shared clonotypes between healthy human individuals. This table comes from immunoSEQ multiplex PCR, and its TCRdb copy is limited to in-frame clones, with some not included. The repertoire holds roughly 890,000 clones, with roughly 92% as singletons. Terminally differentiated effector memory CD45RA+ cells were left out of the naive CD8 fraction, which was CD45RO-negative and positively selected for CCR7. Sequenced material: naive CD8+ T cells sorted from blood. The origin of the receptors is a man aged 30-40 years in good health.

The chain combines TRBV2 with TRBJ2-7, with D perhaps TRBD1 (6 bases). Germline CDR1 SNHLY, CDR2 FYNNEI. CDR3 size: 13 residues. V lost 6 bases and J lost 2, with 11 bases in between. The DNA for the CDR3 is TGTGCCAGCAGGTACAGGGCCACCTACGAGCAGTACTTC. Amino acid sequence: CASRYRATYEQYF.

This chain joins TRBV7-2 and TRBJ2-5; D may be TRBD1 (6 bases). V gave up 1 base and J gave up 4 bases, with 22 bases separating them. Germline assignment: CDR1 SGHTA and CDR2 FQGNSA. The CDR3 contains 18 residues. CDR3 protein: CASSLVAQGLYQGETQYF. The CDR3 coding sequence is TGTGCCAGCAGCTTAGTGGCCCAGGGGTTATATCAAGGAGAGACCCAGTACTTC.

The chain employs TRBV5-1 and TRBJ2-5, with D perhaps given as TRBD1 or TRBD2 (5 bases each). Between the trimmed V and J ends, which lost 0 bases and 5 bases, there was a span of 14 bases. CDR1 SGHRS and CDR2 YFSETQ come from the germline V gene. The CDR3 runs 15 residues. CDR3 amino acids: CASSLDPGTDETQYF. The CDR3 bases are TGCGCCAGCAGCTTGGATCCAGGGACGGATGAGACCCAGTACTTC.

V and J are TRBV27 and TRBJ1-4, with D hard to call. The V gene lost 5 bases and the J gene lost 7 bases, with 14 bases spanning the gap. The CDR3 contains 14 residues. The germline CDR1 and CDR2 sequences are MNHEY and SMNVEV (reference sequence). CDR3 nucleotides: TGTGCCAGCAGTCCTCGGGTGTATGGTGAAAAACTGTTTTTT. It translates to CASSPRVYGEKLFF.

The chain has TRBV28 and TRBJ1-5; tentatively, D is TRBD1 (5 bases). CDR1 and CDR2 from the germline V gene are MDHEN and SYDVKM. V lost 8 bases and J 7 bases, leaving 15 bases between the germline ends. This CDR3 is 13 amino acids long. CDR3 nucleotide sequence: TGTGCCAGCCAGACAGCGCGAAGGCAGCCCCAGCATTTT. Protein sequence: CASQTARRQPQHF.

This CDR3 is CASSLPQGTSTDTQYF. CDR3 nucleotides: TGCGCCAGCAGCCTCCCCCAGGGAACTAGCACAGATACGCAGTATTTT. The rearrangement links TRBV5-1 to TRBJ2-3, with a tentative D call TRBD1 (5 bases). This CDR3 is built from 16 residues. The germline V and J ends were trimmed by 4 bases and 0 bases, with 15 bases remaining between them. Germline V CDR1 and CDR2: SGHRS, YFSETQ.

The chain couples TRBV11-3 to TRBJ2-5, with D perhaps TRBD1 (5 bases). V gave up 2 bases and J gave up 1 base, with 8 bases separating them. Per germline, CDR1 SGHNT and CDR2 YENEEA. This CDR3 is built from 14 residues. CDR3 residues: CASSLSGSQETQYF. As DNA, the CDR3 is TGTGCCAGCAGCTTATCAGGGTCCCAAGAGACCCAGTACTTC.

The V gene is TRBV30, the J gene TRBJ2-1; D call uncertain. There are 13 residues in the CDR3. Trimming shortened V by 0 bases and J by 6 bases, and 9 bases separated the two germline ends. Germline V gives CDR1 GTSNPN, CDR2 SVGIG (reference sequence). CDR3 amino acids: CAWSVLVINEQFF. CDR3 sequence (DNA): TGTGCCTGGAGTGTACTGGTTATCAATGAGCAGTTCTTC.

The CDR3 sequence: CASSFFSGASTDTQYF. In nucleotides, the CDR3 is TGTGCCAGCAGCTTTTTTAGCGGGGCTAGCACAGATACGCAGTATTTT. The V and J genes are TRBV7-3 and TRBJ2-3; TRBD2 matches at 8 bases. CDR1 and CDR2 from the germline V gene are SGHTA and FQGTGA. J gave up 0 bases and V 3 bases, and 5 bases lay outside the gene matches. CDR3 length equals 16 residues.

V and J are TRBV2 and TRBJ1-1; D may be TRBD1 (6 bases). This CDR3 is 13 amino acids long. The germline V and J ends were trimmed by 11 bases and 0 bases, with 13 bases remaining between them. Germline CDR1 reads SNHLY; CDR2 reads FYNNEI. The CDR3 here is CASGGTLNTEAFF. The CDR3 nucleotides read TGTGCCTCGGGGGGGACACTGAACACTGAAGCTTTCTTT.

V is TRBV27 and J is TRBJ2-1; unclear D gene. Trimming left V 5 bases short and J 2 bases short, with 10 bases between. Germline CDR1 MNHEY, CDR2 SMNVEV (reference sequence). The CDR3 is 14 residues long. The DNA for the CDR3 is TGTGCCAGCAGTCTAAGTATAACCTACAATGAGCAGTTCTTC. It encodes CASSLSITYNEQFF.

CDR3 DNA: TGTGCCAGCAGTGAAGCGGCATACGAACTGTTTTTT. This codes for CASSEAAYELFF. The genes are TRBV6-1 and TRBJ1-4; D is unclear. V lost 0 bases, J lost 12 bases, and 8 bases lay in between. Germline assignment: CDR1 MNHNS and CDR2 SASEGT. The CDR3 is 12 amino acids.

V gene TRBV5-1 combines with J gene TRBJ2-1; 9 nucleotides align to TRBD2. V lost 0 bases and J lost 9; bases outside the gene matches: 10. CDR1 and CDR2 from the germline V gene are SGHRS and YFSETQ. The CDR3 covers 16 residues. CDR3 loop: CASSLGASGNWSEQFF. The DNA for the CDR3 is TGCGCCAGCAGCTTGGGAGCTAGCGGGAACTGGAGTGAGCAGTTCTTC.

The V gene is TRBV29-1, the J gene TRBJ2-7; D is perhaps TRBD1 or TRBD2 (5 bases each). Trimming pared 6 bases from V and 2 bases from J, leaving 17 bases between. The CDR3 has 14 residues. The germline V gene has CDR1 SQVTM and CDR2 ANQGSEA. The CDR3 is CSVEGSEGPYEQYF. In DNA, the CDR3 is TGCAGCGTCGAGGGGTCCGAGGGTCCCTACGAGCAGTACTTC.

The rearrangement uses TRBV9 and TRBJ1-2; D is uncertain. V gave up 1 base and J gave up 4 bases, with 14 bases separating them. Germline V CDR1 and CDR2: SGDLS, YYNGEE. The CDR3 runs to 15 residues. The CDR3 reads CASSVYDSPTYGYTF. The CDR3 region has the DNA TGTGCCAGCAGCGTATATGACTCACCGACCTATGGCTACACCTTC.

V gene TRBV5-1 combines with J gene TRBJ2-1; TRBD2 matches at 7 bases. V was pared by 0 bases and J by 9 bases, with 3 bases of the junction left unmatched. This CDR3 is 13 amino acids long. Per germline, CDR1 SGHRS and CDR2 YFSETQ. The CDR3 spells CASSLAGGIEQFF. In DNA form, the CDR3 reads TGCGCCAGCAGCTTGGCCGGGGGGATTGAGCAGTTCTTC.

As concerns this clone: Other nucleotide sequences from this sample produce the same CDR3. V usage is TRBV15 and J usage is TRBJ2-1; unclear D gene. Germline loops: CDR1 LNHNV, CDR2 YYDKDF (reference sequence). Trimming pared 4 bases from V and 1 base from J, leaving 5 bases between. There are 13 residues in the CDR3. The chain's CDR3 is CATSTRSYNEQFF. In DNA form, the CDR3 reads TGTGCCACCAGCACCCGGTCCTACAATGAGCAGTTCTTC.

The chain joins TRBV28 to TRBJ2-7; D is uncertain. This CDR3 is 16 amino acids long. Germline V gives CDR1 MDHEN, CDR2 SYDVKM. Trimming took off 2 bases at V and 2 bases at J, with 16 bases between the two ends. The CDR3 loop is CASSLAWTKDPYEQYF. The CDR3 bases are TGTGCCAGCAGTTTAGCCTGGACGAAAGATCCCTACGAGCAGTACTTC.

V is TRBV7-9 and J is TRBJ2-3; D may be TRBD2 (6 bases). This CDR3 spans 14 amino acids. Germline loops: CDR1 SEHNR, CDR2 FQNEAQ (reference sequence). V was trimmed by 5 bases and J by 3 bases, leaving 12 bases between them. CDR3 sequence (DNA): TGTGCCAGCAGCCCGGGACTCGGAACAGATACGCAGTATTTT. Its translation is CASSPGLGTDTQYF.

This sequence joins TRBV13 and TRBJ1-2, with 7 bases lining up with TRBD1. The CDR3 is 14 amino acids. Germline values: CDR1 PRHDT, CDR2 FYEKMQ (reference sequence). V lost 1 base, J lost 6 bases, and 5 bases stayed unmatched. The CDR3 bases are TGTGCCAGCAGCTTAGAGGGGGCGTCGGATGGCTACACCTTC. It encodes CASSLEGASDGYTF.

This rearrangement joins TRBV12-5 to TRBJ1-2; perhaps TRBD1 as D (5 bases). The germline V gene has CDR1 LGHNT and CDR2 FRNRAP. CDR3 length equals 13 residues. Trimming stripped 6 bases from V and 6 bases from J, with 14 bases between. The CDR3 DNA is TGTGCTAGTGGGACCGGGACGGGCAATGGCTACACCTTC. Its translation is CASGTGTGNGYTF.

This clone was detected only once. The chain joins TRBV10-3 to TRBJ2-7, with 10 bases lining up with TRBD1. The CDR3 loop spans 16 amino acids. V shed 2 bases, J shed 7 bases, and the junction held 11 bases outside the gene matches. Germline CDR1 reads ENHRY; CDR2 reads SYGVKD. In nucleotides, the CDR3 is TGTGCCATCAGTGAGCCCGACAGGGGGCCCCCGGGGGAGCAGTACTTC. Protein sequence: CAISEPDRGPPGEQYF.

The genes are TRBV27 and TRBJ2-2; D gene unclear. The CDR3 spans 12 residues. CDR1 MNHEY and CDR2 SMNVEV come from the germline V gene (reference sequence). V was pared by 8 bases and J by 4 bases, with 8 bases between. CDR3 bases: TGTGCCAGCGAACCCGGCACCGGGGAGCTGTTTTTT. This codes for CASEPGTGELFF.

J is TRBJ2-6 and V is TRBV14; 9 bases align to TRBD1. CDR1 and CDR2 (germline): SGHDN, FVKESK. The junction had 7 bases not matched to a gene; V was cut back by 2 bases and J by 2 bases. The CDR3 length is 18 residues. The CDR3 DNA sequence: TGTGCCAGCAGCCAATTCGGGACAGGGTGGGCTGGGGCCAACGTCCTGACTTTC. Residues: CASSQFGTGWAGANVLTF.